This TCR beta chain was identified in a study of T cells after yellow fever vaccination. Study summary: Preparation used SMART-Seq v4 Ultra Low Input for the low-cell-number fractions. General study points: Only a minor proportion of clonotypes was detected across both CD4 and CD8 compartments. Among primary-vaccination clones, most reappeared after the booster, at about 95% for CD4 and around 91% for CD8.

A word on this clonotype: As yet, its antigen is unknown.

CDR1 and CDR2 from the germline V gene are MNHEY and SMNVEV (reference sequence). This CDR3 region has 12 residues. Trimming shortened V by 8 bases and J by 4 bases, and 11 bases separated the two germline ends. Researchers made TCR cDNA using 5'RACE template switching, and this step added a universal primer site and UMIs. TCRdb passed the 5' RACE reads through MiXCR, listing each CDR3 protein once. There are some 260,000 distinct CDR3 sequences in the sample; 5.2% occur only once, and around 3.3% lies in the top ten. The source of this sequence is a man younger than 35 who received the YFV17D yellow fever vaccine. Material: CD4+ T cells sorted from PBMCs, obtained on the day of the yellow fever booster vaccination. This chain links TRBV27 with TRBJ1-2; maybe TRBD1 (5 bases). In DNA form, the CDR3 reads TGTGCCAGCTGGGACGGGCCCTATGGCTACACCTTC. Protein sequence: CASWDGPYGYTF.